These T cell receptor beta chains were read from a single sample in a study of blood T cells in healthy people across ages. MiXCR was run by TCRdb on the 5' RACE reads, yielding one entry per CDR3 protein. The data show just under 750,000 distinct CDR3 sequences, about 20% seen once. The sample was blood. All receptors derive from a man in his 70s in good health. CDR3s include the opening cysteine and the closing phenylalanine or tryptophan. A D gene is named only where the DNA matches it firmly. Size tells how often a clone was seen (once, few, many) or the class of an expanded clone, and some rows leave it out.

>TRBV5-1|TRBJ2-2|-|16|-
CASSPRLIQNTGELFF
TGCGCCAGCAGCCCGCGACTAATCCAGAACACCGGGGAGCTGTTTTTT
>TRBV2|TRBJ2-3|-|13|-
CASSALRQDTQYF
TGTGCCAGCAGTGCTCTCCGACAAGATACGCAGTATTTT
>TRBV7-2|TRBJ2-1|-|14|-
CASSQAAGVNEQFF
TGTGCCAGCAGCCAGGCGGCAGGGGTAAATGAGCAGTTCTTC
>TRBV15|TRBJ1-5|many|14|-
CATSIVQSNQPQHF
TGTGCCACCAGCATAGTACAGAGCAATCAGCCCCAGCATTTT
>TRBV18|TRBJ2-1|-|15|TRBD2
CASSFRTSGSDEQSF
TGTGCCAGCTCATTTCGGACTAGCGGGAGTGATGAGCAGTCCTTC
>TRBV4-3|TRBJ2-1|few|15|-
CASSQGRLSSHEQFF
TGCGCCAGCAGCCAAGGCAGGCTCAGCAGCCATGAGCAGTTCTTC
>TRBV7-2|TRBJ1-1|-|14|-
CASSLRGGDTEAFF
TGTGCCAGCAGCTTACGGGGGGGGGACACTGAAGCTTTCTTT
>TRBV2|TRBJ1-6|few|14|TRBD1
CVSSEPQGWSPLHF
TGTGTCAGCAGTGAACCACAGGGGTGGTCACCCCTCCACTTT
>TRBV18|TRBJ2-1|few|16|TRBD1
CASSPPETGVKGEQFF
TGTGCCAGCTCACCACCGGAGACAGGGGTTAAAGGGGAGCAGTTCTTC
>TRBV27|TRBJ2-3|-|14|-
CASSLSGYTDTQYF
TGTGCCAGCAGCCTTAGCGGATACACAGATACGCAGTATTTT
>TRBV12-3/TRBV12-4|TRBJ1-4|-|12|-
CASSFSHEKLFF
TGTGCCAGCAGCTTCTCTCATGAAAAACTGTTTTTT
>TRBV29-1|TRBJ2-3|few|15|-
CSVEGPGSGTDTQYF
TGCAGCGTTGAAGGTCCCGGGTCCGGCACAGATACGCAGTATTTT
>TRBV29-1|TRBJ2-7|-|12|TRBD1
CSVEDRAYEQYF
TGCAGCGTTGAGGACAGGGCCTACGAGCAGTACTTC
>TRBV10-3|TRBJ1-1|-|18|-
CAISARATRQNLRTEAFF
TGTGCCATCAGTGCTCGCGCGACACGACAGAATTTAAGGACTGAAGCTTTCTTT
>TRBV20-1|TRBJ2-3|-|14|TRBD2
CSAPKREAADTQYF
TGCAGTGCCCCTAAGCGGGAGGCGGCAGATACGCAGTATTTT
>TRBV5-1|TRBJ1-1|-|13|-
CASSPEGHPEAFF
TGCGCCAGCAGCCCGGAGGGCCACCCTGAAGCTTTCTTT
>TRBV12-3/TRBV12-4|TRBJ1-5|few|14|-
CASSSAAKEGPQHF
TGTGCCAGCAGTTCCGCGGCAAAAGAGGGGCCCCAGCATTTT
>TRBV12-3/TRBV12-4|TRBJ2-3|-|16|TRBD2
CASSLKAGGTTDTQYF
TGTGCCAGCAGTTTAAAGGCGGGAGGGACCACAGATACGCAGTATTTT
>TRBV5-1|TRBJ2-6|few|16|-
CASSLIANSGANVLTF
TGTGCCAGCAGCTTGATTGCTAACTCTGGGGCCAACGTCCTGACTTTC
>TRBV9|TRBJ2-1|-|15|-
CASSVGLARNNEQFF
TGTGCCAGCAGCGTAGGGCTAGCGAGAAACAATGAGCAGTTCTTC
>TRBV7-9|TRBJ1-2|-|14|-
CASSLALGLIGYTF
TGTGCCAGCAGCTTAGCGCTGGGTCTTATTGGCTACACCTTC
>TRBV11-3|TRBJ2-5|-|14|-
CASSSTQGPGTQYF
TGTGCCAGCAGCTCAACCCAGGGCCCAGGGACCCAGTACTTC
>TRBV7-2|TRBJ1-4|-|14|-
CASSSDGTNEKLFF
TGTGCCAGCAGCTCGGACGGAACTAATGAAAAACTGTTTTTT
>TRBV7-2|TRBJ2-3|-|16|-
CASSPSVTEVSDTQYF
TGTGCCAGCAGCCCCTCGGTCACGGAGGTATCAGATACGCAGTATTTT